The rows below give T cell receptor beta chains drawn from one sample of a study of Ad26.COV2.S vaccination and SARS-CoV-2 variants. Libraries were prepared by immunoSEQ multiplex PCR; TCRdb keeps only in-frame clonotypes and omits some of them. The data hold 450,000 to 550,000 clones, with roughly 87% observed a single time. This material consisted of peripheral blood, taken in a trial of Ad26.COV2.S vaccine versus placebo. These TCRs come from a person between 18 and 65 years old who received the Ad26.COV2.S COVID-19 vaccine or a placebo. Both conserved end residues are trimmed from each CDR3.

v_call | cdr3_aa
TRBV19 | ASSLAGDSYNEQF
TRBV3-1/TRBV3-2 | ASSPGPPRGRSYEQY
TRBV6-5 | ASSYSTGVGQY
TRBV4-1 | ASRRGAGSEKLF
TRBV12-3/TRBV12-4 | ASSWGDSYGYT
TRBV6-6 | ASSYSSRSSSYEQY
TRBV5-1 | ASSTGGTGGQETQY
TRBV6-2/TRBV6-3 | ASSLTGNEKLF
TRBV28 | ASSSQGTGRGYT
TRBV3-1/TRBV3-2 | ASTPRTGVAYGYT
TRBV7-2 | ASSLDPYEQY
TRBV9 | ASSVSTGGEAF
TRBV20-1 | SAVEYTQY
TRBV2 | ASTGPPSYNEQF
TRBV28 | ASSFGAGNEQF
TRBV28 | ASSLGGVTGANVLT
TRBV29-1 | SVEMGAGVVGEQY
TRBV4-1 | ASSGKGQLNYGYT
TRBV11-2 | ASSFRHGYEQY
TRBV4-1 | ASSQVGAKGDTQY
TRBV11-3 | ARQQPRALYEQY
TRBV15 | ATSRDEVSYSGNTIY
TRBV18 | ASSPLTGATNEKLF
TRBV10-1 | ASSESWPLSSYNEQF
TRBV5-1 | ASSLALKPSSYNEQF
TRBV9 | ASSVVGSGSYNEQF
TRBV11-2 | ASSYGTGDTSGANVLT
TRBV5-4 | ASSLAGPGTQY
TRBV7-9 | ASSPQGQGGGGYT
TRBV12-3/TRBV12-4 | ASRSQGNGGQF
TRBV19 | ASSQGQPEYEQY
TRBV27 | ASSGGTSGTQETQY